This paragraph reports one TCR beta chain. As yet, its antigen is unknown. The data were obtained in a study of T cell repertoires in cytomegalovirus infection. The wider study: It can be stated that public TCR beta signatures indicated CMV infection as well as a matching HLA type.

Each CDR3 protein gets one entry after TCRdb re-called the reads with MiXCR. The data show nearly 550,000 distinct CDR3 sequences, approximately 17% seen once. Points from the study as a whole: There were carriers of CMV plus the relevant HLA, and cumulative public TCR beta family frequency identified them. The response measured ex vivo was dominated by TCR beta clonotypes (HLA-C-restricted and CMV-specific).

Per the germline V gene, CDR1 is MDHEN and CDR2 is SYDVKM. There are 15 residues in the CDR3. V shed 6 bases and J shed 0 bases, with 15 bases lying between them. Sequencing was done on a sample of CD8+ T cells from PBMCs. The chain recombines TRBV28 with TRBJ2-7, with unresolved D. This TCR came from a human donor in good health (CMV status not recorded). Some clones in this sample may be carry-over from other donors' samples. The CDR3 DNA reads TGTGCCAGCAGGGAAAGGGTGGAAGCCTCCTACGAGCAGTACTTC. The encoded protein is CASRERVEASYEQYF.